The 11 T cell receptor beta chains presented below share a single source sample, sequenced in a study of a mutant IDH1 vaccine in newly diagnosed glioma. The antigens for these receptors are not known. This table comes from immunoSEQ multiplex PCR, and its TCRdb copy is limited to in-frame clones, with some not included. The profile shows about 40,000 clones, 65% to 90% of them singletons. As for time point: week 35, safety follow-up. Every vaccine dose comprised 300 ug of mutant IDH1 20-mer peptide plus topical imiquimod. Sequences were derived from PBMCs, sampled from a glioma patient whose treatment included an IDH1 peptide vaccine. The source is a woman between 50 and 59 years old with glioma.

The rearrangement links TRBV19 to TRBJ1-1; TRBD1 is a possible D gene (6 bases). Trimming took off 7 bases at V and 0 bases at J, with 21 bases between the two ends. CDR1 LNHDA and CDR2 SQIVND come from the germline V gene (reference sequence). The CDR3 extends over 17 amino acids. The CDR3 DNA is TGTGCCAGTATCCCAAAGGGCAGGGGTGGGATGAACACTGAAGCTTTCTTT. Translation gives CASIPKGRGGMNTEAFF.

The rearrangement uses TRBV4-1 and TRBJ2-7, with 10 bases identical to TRBD1. CDR1 MGHRA and CDR2 YSYEKL come from the germline V gene. The CDR3 length is 14 residues. Trimming took 4 bases from V and 0 from J; bases not matched to a gene: 0. The CDR3 here is CASSRDRGSYEQYF. The CDR3 nucleotides read TGCGCCAGCAGCCGGGACAGGGGCTCCTACGAGCAGTACTTC.

The rearrangement joins TRBV27 to TRBJ1-3, with 8 bases fitting TRBD1. Germline loops: CDR1 MNHEY, CDR2 SMNVEV (reference sequence). V trimming: 5 bases; J trimming: 3 bases; junction bases outside the gene matches: 12. The CDR3 is 17 residues long. CDR3 nucleotide sequence: TGTGCCAGCAGTCCCACGGGGCAGGGGGCGCATGGAAACACCATATATTTT. Translating it yields CASSPTGQGAHGNTIYF.

The rearrangement links TRBV4-1 to TRBJ1-1; 7 bases are shared with TRBD1. The CDR3 is 14 amino acids. V was clipped by 3 bases and J by 1 base; unmatched bases: 2. Looked up from germline, CDR1 is MGHRA and CDR2 is YSYEKL. The CDR3 region is CASSQDRRNTEAFF. In DNA form, the CDR3 reads TGCGCCAGCAGCCAGGACAGGAGGAACACTGAAGCTTTCTTT.

The chain employs TRBV30 and TRBJ2-6, with D uncertain. The CDR3 length is 14 residues. V was clipped by 4 bases and J by 0 bases, with 7 bases between them. Looked up from germline, CDR1 is GTSNPN and CDR2 is SVGIG (reference sequence). This CDR3 reads CAWTAYSGANVLTF. The CDR3 nucleotides are TGTGCCTGGACAGCATACTCTGGGGCCAACGTCCTGACTTTC.

This clone was counted between two and nine times. The chain is built from TRBV2 and TRBJ2-1; 7 nucleotides align to TRBD2. There are 16 residues in the CDR3. The germline gives CDR1 SNHLY, CDR2 FYNNEI. V trimming: 0 bases; J trimming: 1 base; junction bases outside the gene matches: 3. CDR3 sequence: CASSEASGGSYNEQFF. The CDR3 region has the DNA TGTGCCAGCAGTGAAGCTTCCGGGGGGTCCTACAATGAGCAGTTCTTC.

This CDR3 reads CATSQGTGAQYF. DNA of the CDR3: TGTGCCACCTCTCAGGGGACAGGGGCACAGTACTTC. The chain links TRBV6-5 to TRBJ2-7; 10 nucleotides agree with TRBD1. Germline V gene lookup returns CDR1 MNHEY and CDR2 SVGAGI. The junction had 10 bases not matched to a gene; V was cut back by 10 bases and J by 10 bases. This CDR3 is built from 12 residues.

This clone was counted once. The chain couples TRBV5-1 to TRBJ2-5; 7 bases fit TRBD1. After removal of 7 bases from V and 2 bases from J, the junction contained 11 bases not matched to a gene. The CDR3 covers 15 residues. Germline V gene sequence: CDR1 SGHRS, CDR2 YFSETQ. CDR3 in DNA: TGCGCCAGCCAAGACGCTGGCAGGGGGCAAGAGACCCAGTACTTC. Its protein product is CASQDAGRGQETQYF.

The chain uses TRBV7-9 and TRBJ1-4; TRBD1 is a possible D gene (5 bases). Trimming left V 5 bases short and J 4 bases short, with 11 bases between. The germline CDR1 and CDR2 sequences are SEHNR and FQNEAQ (reference sequence). The CDR3 has 14 amino acids. CDR3 sequence (DNA): TGTGCCAGCAGCCCCGTACAGGTTAATGAAAAACTGTTTTTT. Protein: CASSPVQVNEKLFF.

V and J are TRBV19 and TRBJ2-7; 8 positions agree with TRBD1. The CDR3 is 13 residues long. CDR1 and CDR2 from the germline V gene are LNHDA and SQIVND (reference sequence). Trimming at V came to 5 bases and at J to 3 bases, leaving 3 bases not matched to a gene. The CDR3 protein is CASSETGVYEQYF. The CDR3 bases are TGTGCCAGTAGTGAGACAGGGGTCTACGAGCAGTACTTC.

The CDR3, as DNA: TGTGCCAGCAGCCGGACAGGGAACCGTGGCTACACCTTC. This translates into CASSRTGNRGYTF. The chain uses TRBV5-6 and TRBJ1-2, with TRBD1 identical over 8 bases. Germline V lookup: CDR1 SGHDT, CDR2 YYEEEE. CDR3 length: 13 residues. V lost 4 bases and J lost 7; bases outside the gene matches: 6.